What follows are 19 T cell receptor beta chains derived from one specimen sequenced in a study of blood T cells in healthy people across ages. Using a J-beta primer mix together with a sample-barcoded 5' primer, a second PCR was run for roughly 7 to 11 cycles. TCRdb independently ran MiXCR on the 5' RACE reads; one entry per CDR3 protein. The table records more than 800,000 distinct CDR3 sequences, around 28% of them present only once. The sequenced sample was blood. These TCRs come from a woman older than 75 in good health.

This clonotype has more than one count but fewer than ten. The CDR3 nucleotides read TGTGCCACCAGCAGACTAGCGGGGGCTGGGAGAGATACGCAGTATTTT. Amino acid sequence: CATSRLAGAGRDTQYF. The V gene is TRBV15, the J gene TRBJ2-3; 10 nucleotides line up with TRBD2. The CDR3 is made up of 16 amino acids. Trimming at V came to 2 bases and at J to 5 bases, leaving 7 bases not matched to a gene. Germline loops: CDR1 LNHNV, CDR2 YYDKDF (reference sequence). The full variable domain, its missing parts supplied by reference TRBV15 and TRBJ2-3, is DAMVIQNPRYQVTQFGKPVTLSCSQTLNHNVMYWYQQKSSQAPKLLFHYYDKDFNNEADTPDNFQSRRPNTSFCFLDIRSPGLGDTAMYLCATSRLAGAGRDTQYFGPGTRLTVL.

Ten or more counts support this clonotype. The chain joins TRBV29-1 to TRBJ1-2, with a possible D match to TRBD1 (6 bases). The germline gives CDR1 SQVTM, CDR2 ANQGSEA. Trimming shortened V by 4 bases and J by 4 bases, and 10 bases separated the two germline ends. CDR3 length: 12 amino acids. The CDR3 DNA reads TGCAGCGTTGCGACAGGAGGCTATGGCTACACCTTC. It codes for CSVATGGYGYTF.

This clonotype has ten or more counts. V and J are TRBV12-3 or TRBV12-4 and TRBJ2-5, with 11 bases identical to TRBD2. V shed 5 bases, J shed 5 bases, and the junction held 4 bases outside the gene matches. The CDR3 extends over 14 amino acids. This chain's CDR3 is CASSALAGVETQYF. The CDR3 region has the DNA TGTGCCAGCAGTGCACTAGCGGGGGTTGAGACCCAGTACTTC.

This clonotype was recorded at least ten times. The chain employs TRBV29-1 and TRBJ2-3; TRBD1 might be the D (6 bases). The V gene lost 6 bases and the J gene lost 3 bases, with 13 bases spanning the gap. Germline V gene data show CDR1 as SQVTM and CDR2 as ANQGSEA. CDR3 size: 13 residues. CDR3 in DNA: TGCAGCGTGGATCTTACAGGGACAGATACGCAGTATTTT. It encodes CSVDLTGTDTQYF.

In its sample, this clonotype was seen many times. The J gene is TRBJ2-4, the V gene TRBV29-1; tentatively, D is TRBD1 (5 bases). Germline loops: CDR1 SQVTM, CDR2 ANQGSEA. The V gene lost 5 bases and the J gene lost 2 bases, with 16 bases spanning the gap. This CDR3 is 15 amino acids long. The CDR3 loop is CSVSSGANPKNIQYF. CDR3 coding DNA: TGCAGCGTTTCTTCTGGGGCCAATCCCAAAAACATTCAGTACTTC.

The V and J genes are TRBV7-9 and TRBJ1-2, with D possibly matching TRBD1 (6 bases). The CDR3 runs to 14 residues. The V end was cut by 5 bases, the J end by 3 bases, with 13 bases between. Looked up from germline, CDR1 is SEHNR and CDR2 is FQNEAQ (reference sequence). In nucleotides, the CDR3 is TGTGCCAGCAGCCCTCCGGACAGATACTATGGCTACACCTTC. Protein sequence: CASSPPDRYYGYTF.

This clonotype was counted only a few times. CDR3 in DNA: TGTGCCAGCGGGACCTTAGAAGGGCGGATCTACGAGCAGTACTTC. It codes for CASGTLEGRIYEQYF. The J gene is TRBJ2-5, the V gene TRBV27; the D gene could be TRBD1 or TRBD2 (5 bases each). The end of the DNA aligns better with TRBJ2-7, so the J call may be wrong. Germline-derived CDR1 and CDR2 are MNHEY and SMNVEV (reference sequence). The CDR3 runs to 15 residues.

The J gene is TRBJ2-4, the V gene TRBV12-3 or TRBV12-4; 7 bases line up with TRBD2. The J call is doubtful: the DNA matches TRBJ2-7 better. This CDR3 is built from 16 residues. The CDR3 sequence: CASSLALSGNSYEQYF. CDR3 in DNA: TGTGCCAGCAGTTTAGCGCTAAGCGGGAACTCCTACGAGCAGTACTTC.

The V and J genes are TRBV5-1 and TRBJ2-6; D may be TRBD1 (5 bases). Germline V gives CDR1 SGHRS, CDR2 YFSETQ. Trimming left V 4 bases short and J 4 bases short, with 12 bases between. This CDR3 has 15 residues. The CDR3 sequence is CASSGDSDGANVLTF. In DNA form, the CDR3 reads TGCGCCAGCAGCGGAGACAGCGACGGGGCCAACGTCCTGACTTTC.

In its sample, this clonotype was seen many times. The V gene is TRBV6-2 or TRBV6-3, the J gene TRBJ2-5, with D unclear. V gave up 5 bases and J gave up 4 bases, with 17 bases separating them. The CDR3 extends over 15 amino acids. Germline CDR1 reads MNHEY; CDR2 reads SVGEGT. In DNA form, the CDR3 reads TGTGCCAGCAGTCAGAATCTTGGGGTAGGAGAGACCCAGTACTTC. Translation gives CASSQNLGVGETQYF.

The table lists this clonotype with many counts. The chain links TRBV12-3 or TRBV12-4 to TRBJ1-1, with a tentative D call TRBD1 (6 bases). V lost 7 bases and J lost 7, with 16 bases in between. The CDR3 runs to 13 residues. CDR3 residues: CASNERGTFEAFF. The CDR3 DNA sequence: TGTGCCAGCAACGAACGAGGGACATTTGAAGCTTTCTTT.

The rearrangement joins TRBV12-3 or TRBV12-4 to TRBJ2-3, with 12 bases that match TRBD2. V lost 4 bases to trimming and J lost 2 bases; unmatched junction nucleotides: 10. The CDR3 contains 18 residues. DNA for the CDR3: TGTGCCAGCAGTTCGAGCAGGACTAGCGGGGAGCTCACAGATACGCAGTATTTT. Translation gives CASSSSRTSGELTDTQYF.

This clonotype was detected many times. The rearrangement joins TRBV5-1 to TRBJ1-1; TRBD1 agrees at 7 bases. CDR1 and CDR2 (germline): SGHRS, YFSETQ. With V trimmed by 8 bases and J by 0 bases, 13 bases remained unmatched. This CDR3 has 16 residues. The CDR3 loop reads CASSKIGGAMNTEAFF. The CDR3 DNA reads TGCGCCAGTTCTAAAATAGGGGGCGCGATGAACACTGAAGCTTTCTTT.

This clonotype came up once. The junction departs from germline at one end; a sequencing error may be responsible. The chain has TRBV6-5 and TRBJ1-2; D is possibly TRBD1 (6 bases). CDR3 length: 14 amino acids. Germline V gives CDR1 MNHEY, CDR2 SVGAGI. The CDR3 reads CASSLKQGTGGYAF. The CDR3 coding sequence is TGTGCCAGCAGCCTTAAACAGGGAACCGGCGGCTACGCCTTC.

This clonotype was seen ten or more times. The J gene is TRBJ1-2, the V gene TRBV20-1, with D possibly matching TRBD1 (6 bases). V was shortened by 1 base and J by 7 bases, with 13 bases between the two germline ends. The CDR3 is 13 residues long. Germline CDR1 is DFQATT and CDR2 is SNEGSKA (reference sequence). The CDR3 reads CSARGQGLVGYTF. For the CDR3, the DNA is TGCAGTGCTAGAGGTCAGGGGTTGGTTGGCTACACCTTC.

In this sample, this clonotype turned up a few times. The CDR3 here is CASSQGVRGGRELETQYF. CDR3 coding DNA: TGTGCCAGCAGCCAAGGGGTGAGGGGGGGCAGGGAGTTAGAGACCCAGTACTTC. This chain connects TRBV3-1 to TRBJ2-5; possible D gene TRBD2, 7 bases. Germline CDR1 and CDR2: LGHDT and YNNKEL (reference sequence). V was cut by 1 base and J by 4 bases, with 22 bases left in between. This CDR3 has 18 amino acids.

This clonotype appeared many times. The gene calls are TRBV3-1 and TRBJ2-3; the D is unclear. Germline V lookup: CDR1 LGHDT, CDR2 YNNKEL (reference sequence). V was clipped by 0 bases and J by 8 bases, with 15 bases between them. This CDR3 contains 15 residues. CDR3 amino acids: CASSQEGFTSGTQYF. CDR3 coding DNA: TGTGCCAGCAGCCAAGAGGGTTTTACCAGTGGTACGCAGTATTTT.

This clonotype was detected only a few times. The J gene is TRBJ1-1, the V gene TRBV24-1; possibly TRBD1 for D (6 bases). Germline-derived CDR1 and CDR2 are KGHDR and SFDVKD. This CDR3 is 17 amino acids long. Trimming removed 0 bases from V and 5 bases from J, with 18 bases in between. The CDR3, as DNA: TGTGCCACCAGTGATTTGCAACGTCGGGGGGGCGGGACTGAAGCTTTCTTT. Translating it yields CATSDLQRRGGGTEAFF.

This clonotype was counted ten times or more. The chain uses TRBV12-3 or TRBV12-4 and TRBJ2-5; possible D gene TRBD1, 6 bases. The CDR3 totals 13 residues. V gave up 5 bases and J gave up 5 bases, with 12 bases separating them. This CDR3 reads CASSPGTHETQYF. The CDR3 bases are TGTGCCAGCAGTCCCGGGACACACGAGACCCAGTACTTC.